The 25 T cell receptor beta chains reported below all come from one sample, sequenced in a study of blood T cell repertoires in COVID-19. The protocol was immunoSEQ multiplex PCR, while the TCRdb copy is restricted to in-frame clones and leaves out a portion. The sample records 200,000 to 250,000 clones, roughly 86% being singletons. The sequencing sample was made of PBMCs or T cells enriched from blood (not recorded which). The receptors were sampled from a man aged 18 to 30 with acute COVID-19.

The chain has TRBV30 and TRBJ2-3, with 7 nucleotides matching TRBD1. CDR1 is GTSNPN, CDR2 SVGIG, per germline (reference sequence). The CDR3 has 17 residues. V trimming: 2 bases; J trimming: 0 bases; junction bases outside the gene matches: 11. CDR3 sequence (DNA): TGTGCCTGGAGTCCCTATCGACAGGGCCAAAGCACAGATACGCAGTATTTT. Protein product: CAWSPYRQGQSTDTQYF.

The J gene is TRBJ1-1, the V gene TRBV12-3 or TRBV12-4; TRBD1 matches 7 bases. The ends lost 6 bases at V and 10 bases at J; junction bases unmatched: 8. This CDR3 is built from 12 residues. CDR3 amino acids: CASSLDRDGAFF. CDR3 DNA: TGTGCCAGCAGCCTAGACAGGGACGGAGCTTTCTTT.

The rearrangement uses TRBV30 and TRBJ2-1, with 9 bases aligning to TRBD2. The germline CDR1 and CDR2 sequences are GTSNPN and SVGIG (reference sequence). The CDR3 consists of 13 residues. The ends lost 3 bases at V and 6 bases at J; junction bases unmatched: 3. The CDR3 region is CAWSATSGNEQFF. Written as DNA, the CDR3 is TGTGCCTGGAGCGCGACTAGCGGCAATGAGCAGTTCTTC.

The V call is TRBV13, the J call TRBJ1-1, with TRBD1 matching 11 bases. The V and J ends lost 5 bases and 3 bases, in that order; junction bases with no gene match: 8. Germline V CDR1 and CDR2: PRHDT, FYEKMQ (reference sequence). The CDR3 loop spans 16 amino acids. DNA of the CDR3: TGTGCCAGCAGCACCAGGACAGGGGGCCGGTACACTGAAGCTTTCTTT. This sequence encodes CASSTRTGGRYTEAFF.

The chain combines TRBV5-6 with TRBJ1-5; no reliable D call. Trimming pared 0 bases from V and 0 bases from J, leaving 4 bases between. This CDR3 is built from 14 residues. Germline-derived CDR1 and CDR2 are SGHDT and YYEEEE. CDR3 sequence (DNA): TGTGCCAGCAGCTTGGCCTCTAGCAATCAGCCCCAGCATTTT. This translates into CASSLASSNQPQHF.

The J gene is TRBJ2-1, the V gene TRBV7-8; 11 bases are a match to TRBD1. V trimming: 4 bases; J trimming: 12 bases; junction bases outside the gene matches: 2. Germline CDR1 reads SGHVS; CDR2 reads FQNEAQ. This CDR3 contains 12 residues. The DNA of the CDR3 is TGTGCCAGCAGCTCGGACAGGGGGCGGCAGTTCTTC. The encoded protein is CASSSDRGRQFF.

The chain couples TRBV7-8 to TRBJ2-5; D is possibly TRBD2 (6 bases). The CDR3 loop spans 13 amino acids. Germline V lookup: CDR1 SGHVS, CDR2 FQNEAQ. Trimming left V 5 bases short and J 7 bases short, with 14 bases between. This CDR3 is CASSQGRTATQYF. Written as DNA, the CDR3 is TGTGCCAGCAGCCAAGGGAGGACCGCGACCCAGTACTTC. The variable domain in full, completed from reference TRBV7-8 and TRBJ2-5, reads GAGVSQSPRYKVAKRGQDVALRCDPISGHVSLFWYQQALGQGPEFLTYFQNEAQLDKSGLPSDRFFAERPEGSVSTLKIQRTQQEDSAVYLCASSQGRTATQYFGPGTRLLVL.

This chain connects TRBV7-3 to TRBJ2-3, with D perhaps TRBD1 (5 bases). The V gene lost 0 bases and the J gene lost 6 bases, with 7 bases spanning the gap. The CDR3 consists of 13 residues. Germline CDR1 is SGHTA and CDR2 is FQGTGA. CDR3 coding DNA: TGTGCCAGCAGCTTAACGCGACAGGATACGCAGTATTTT. Amino acids: CASSLTRQDTQYF.

CDR3 bases: TGCGCCAGCAGTGCCGCGGGGGTTGAAGCTTTCTTT. Protein sequence: CASSAAGVEAFF. The chain couples TRBV10-2 to TRBJ1-1; D is possibly TRBD1 (5 bases). The V end lost 4 bases, the J end lost 7 bases, and 10 bases lay between the germline ends. The germline V gene encodes CDR1 WSHSY and CDR2 SAAADI. The CDR3 has 12 residues.

The chain recombines TRBV30 with TRBJ1-4; unclear D gene. The V end lost 2 bases, the J end lost 3 bases, and 4 bases lay between the germline ends. The germline CDR1 and CDR2 sequences are GTSNPN and SVGIG (reference sequence). The CDR3 covers 12 residues. In DNA form, the CDR3 reads TGTGCCTGGAGTATCTCTAATGAAAAACTGTTTTTT. This sequence encodes CAWSISNEKLFF.

This rearrangement joins TRBV9 to TRBJ1-2; weak D call: TRBD1 (6 bases). The CDR3 consists of 14 residues. The ends were cut back, 3 bases at V and 2 bases at J, with 11 bases in the middle. CDR1 SGDLS and CDR2 YYNGEE come from the germline V gene. The CDR3 region is CASSEQGDNYGYTF. The CDR3 DNA reads as TGTGCCAGCAGCGAACAGGGCGACAACTATGGCTACACCTTC.

The rearrangement uses TRBV7-6 and TRBJ1-6; D gene uncertain. The CDR3 extends over 13 amino acids. V was clipped by 5 bases and J by 7 bases, with 9 bases between them. The germline V gene has CDR1 SGHVS and CDR2 FNYEAQ. The DNA of the CDR3 is TGTGCCAGCAGCCCGCCGGGGAATTCACCCCTCCACTTT. Residues: CASSPPGNSPLHF.

The rearrangement uses TRBV7-9 and TRBJ1-2; TRBD1 might be the D (6 bases). Germline V gene data show CDR1 as SEHNR and CDR2 as FQNEAQ (reference sequence). The length of the CDR3 is 14 residues. Trimming took 6 bases from V and 5 from J, leaving 16 bases between them. As DNA, the CDR3 is TGTGCCAGCAGTCAACCAACAGGGTCATATGGCTACACCTTC. This translates into CASSQPTGSYGYTF.

The V and J genes are TRBV27 and TRBJ2-5; 10 nucleotides match TRBD2. The CDR3 extends over 18 amino acids. The V segment lost 4 bases and the J segment 4 bases; nucleotides outside the gene matches: 15. The germline CDR1 and CDR2 sequences are MNHEY and SMNVEV (reference sequence). CDR3 region: CASSSQPQRTSGVETQYF. The CDR3 DNA is TGTGCCAGCAGTTCCCAGCCCCAAAGGACTAGCGGCGTAGAGACCCAGTACTTC.

The rearrangement links TRBV2 to TRBJ1-5; D perhaps matches TRBD1 (6 bases). Between the trimmed V and J ends, which lost 5 bases and 4 bases, there was a span of 15 bases. The CDR3 is 15 residues long. Germline CDR1 and CDR2: SNHLY and FYNNEI. For the CDR3, the DNA is TGTGCCAGCAGTTTGGACGTTCAGGGGAATCAGCCCCAGCATTTT. This translates into CASSLDVQGNQPQHF.

The CDR3 sequence is CASSVDEYRAGWTGELFF. The CDR3 region has the DNA TGTGCCAGCAGCGTAGACGAGTATCGAGCGGGTTGGACCGGGGAGCTGTTTTTT. The chain recombines TRBV9 with TRBJ2-2, with D tentatively TRBD2 (6 bases). Germline V CDR1 and CDR2: SGDLS, YYNGEE. The V end lost 0 bases, the J end lost 5 bases, and 20 bases lay between the germline ends. This CDR3 is built from 18 residues. Full variable domain (rest looked up from reference TRBV9 and TRBJ2-2): DSGVTQTPKHLITATGQRVTLRCSPRSGDLSVYWYQQSLDQGLQFLIQYYNGEERAKGNILERFSAQQFPDLHSELNLSSLELGDSALYFCASSVDEYRAGWTGELFFGEGSRLTVL.

The chain combines TRBV11-3 with TRBJ1-1; unclear D gene. From germline, CDR1 is SGHNT and CDR2 YENEEA. This CDR3 has 13 amino acids. Trimming pared 2 bases from V and 4 bases from J, leaving 8 bases between. The CDR3 is CASSLPGSTEAFF. In nucleotides, the CDR3 is TGTGCCAGCAGCTTACCGGGGAGCACTGAAGCTTTCTTT.

This rearrangement joins TRBV28 to TRBJ1-4; D gene uncertain. The V gene lost 3 bases and the J gene lost 0 bases, with 8 bases spanning the gap. Germline loops: CDR1 MDHEN, CDR2 SYDVKM. The CDR3 is made up of 15 amino acids. As DNA, the CDR3 is TGTGCCAGCAGTTTTCACGGGGCAACTAATGAAAAACTGTTTTTT. It encodes CASSFHGATNEKLFF.

The V and J genes are TRBV28 and TRBJ1-4; a weak D match, TRBD1 (6 bases). V was shortened by 2 bases and J by 11 bases, with 12 bases between the two germline ends. Germline CDR1 and CDR2: MDHEN and SYDVKM. This CDR3 is built from 13 residues. In DNA, the CDR3 is TGTGCCAGCAGTTTACGGACAGCCGAGAAACTGTTTTTT. Amino acids: CASSLRTAEKLFF.

The sample holds a few counts of this clone. The rearrangement links TRBV5-1 to TRBJ2-7, with D uncertain. V lost 0 bases and J lost 2, with 6 bases in between. Germline V CDR1 and CDR2: SGHRS, YFSETQ. This CDR3 has 13 residues. CDR3 residues: CASSLANTYEQYF. The CDR3 DNA is TGCGCCAGCAGCTTGGCCAACACCTACGAGCAGTACTTC.

V usage is TRBV12-3 or TRBV12-4 and J usage is TRBJ1-5; a weak D match, TRBD1 (5 bases). CDR3 length: 13 residues. Trimming shortened V by 5 bases and J by 6 bases, and 11 bases separated the two germline ends. The CDR3 protein is CASSIGGAQPQHF. As DNA, the CDR3 is TGTGCCAGCAGTATCGGCGGGGCTCAGCCCCAGCATTTT.

The chain combines TRBV5-4 with TRBJ1-1; no clear D. V was shortened by 5 bases and J by 2 bases, with 7 bases between the two germline ends. CDR1 SGHNT and CDR2 YYREEE come from the germline V gene (reference sequence). The CDR3 is 12 amino acids. The CDR3 reads CASRYSNTEAFF. The CDR3 coding sequence is TGTGCCAGCAGATACAGTAACACTGAAGCTTTCTTT.

This sequence joins TRBV28 and TRBJ2-7, with TRBD1 identical over 12 bases. Trimming at V came to 8 bases and at J to 7 bases, leaving 6 bases not matched to a gene. The CDR3 consists of 13 residues. Germline V gene lookup returns CDR1 MDHEN and CDR2 SYDVKM. The CDR3 nucleotides read TGTGCCAGCTTGGGACAGGGGGCTTGGGAGCAGTACTTC. Amino acid sequence: CASLGQGAWEQYF.

In nucleotides, the CDR3 is TGTGCCAGCAGTTCGACCCGGGACAGGGCCTACGAGCAGTACTTC. It codes for CASSSTRDRAYEQYF. The gene calls are TRBV7-9 and TRBJ2-7, with 9 bases aligning to TRBD1. The CDR3 has 15 residues. Germline CDR1 SEHNR, CDR2 FQNEAQ (reference sequence). The junction had 8 bases not matched to a gene; V was cut back by 6 bases and J by 2 bases.

The chain links TRBV2 to TRBJ1-1, with D perhaps matching TRBD1 (6 bases). The CDR3 is 16 residues long. In germline, CDR1 is SNHLY, CDR2 FYNNEI. The V end was cut by 7 bases, the J end by 1 base, with 19 bases between. This CDR3 is CASNVGLGHTNTEAFF. The CDR3 DNA sequence: TGTGCCAGCAATGTTGGCTTGGGACACACGAACACTGAAGCTTTCTTT.